This T cell receptor beta chain was retrieved from a study of blood T cell repertoires in COVID-19. Study summary: Donors in the United States, Italy and Spain gave samples during acute or convalescent COVID-19.

The V gene end was trimmed by 10 bases and the J gene end by 4 bases; junction bases not matched to a gene: 11. Germline V gene sequence: CDR1 SGHTS, CDR2 YDEGEE. The length of the CDR3 is 13 residues. TCRdb's table, derived via immunoSEQ multiplex PCR, lists solely in-frame clones and lacks some. Among more than 100,000 clones listed, approximately 88% were seen once. This clone was seen a single time. V is TRBV5-8 and J is TRBJ2-7, with 7 bases identical to TRBD1. Sequencing input: peripheral blood. This receptor was identified in a man between 65 and 85 years old with active COVID-19. CDR3 in DNA: TGTGCCGTCAGGGGGAACACCCGTTACGAGCAGTACTTC. This encodes CAVRGNTRYEQYF.